These 11 T cell receptor beta chains originate from one sample sequenced in a study of blood T cell repertoires in COVID-19. Produced via immunoSEQ multiplex PCR; TCRdb's table is partial and in-frame only. This table has roughly 210,000 clones, roughly 87% appearing once. Sequencing was performed on PBMCs or T cells enriched from blood (not recorded which). The source is a man aged 30 to 45 in a cohort exposed to, infected with or recovered from COVID-19 (not recorded which).

The gene calls are TRBV19 and TRBJ2-1; TRBD2 might be the D (6 bases). V was shortened by 7 bases and J by 2 bases, with 15 bases between the two germline ends. This CDR3 has 15 amino acids. CDR1 LNHDA and CDR2 SQIVND come from the germline V gene (reference sequence). This CDR3 reads CASTEGFGAYNEQFF. For the CDR3, the DNA is TGTGCCAGTACGGAGGGGTTTGGGGCCTACAATGAGCAGTTCTTC.

The genes are TRBV7-9 and TRBJ2-2; tentatively, D is TRBD2 (6 bases). The CDR3 sequence is 15 residues long. The germline CDR1 and CDR2 sequences are SEHNR and FQNEAQ (reference sequence). The ends were cut back, 3 bases at V and 6 bases at J, with 14 bases in the middle. CDR3 loop: CASSFPGGVSGELFF. The CDR3 nucleotides are TGTGCCAGCAGCTTCCCCGGGGGAGTCTCCGGGGAGCTGTTTTTT.

The gene calls are TRBV6-2 or TRBV6-3 and TRBJ2-7, with 8 bases fitting TRBD2. Germline V lookup: CDR1 MNHEY, CDR2 SVGEGT. The CDR3 is 15 residues long. J was trimmed by 3 bases and V by 4 bases; bases with no gene match: 8. The CDR3 reads CASSSLAVNIYEQYF. Here the CDR3 DNA reads TGTGCCAGCAGTTCACTAGCGGTAAATATCTACGAGCAGTACTTC.

This clone was seen many times. The CDR3 loop reads CASSPGQGYNSPLHF. The CDR3 DNA reads as TGCGCCAGCAGCCCCGGACAGGGGTATAATTCACCCCTCCACTTT. The rearrangement links TRBV5-1 to TRBJ1-6; the match to TRBD1 covers 9 bases. Germline V gene sequence: CDR1 SGHRS, CDR2 YFSETQ. The CDR3 loop spans 15 amino acids. J gave up 4 bases and V 4 bases, and 3 bases lay outside the gene matches.

The chain uses TRBV27 and TRBJ1-2; 11 bases are shared with TRBD1. Germline trimming cut 3 bases from V and 7 bases from J; bases unmatched to any gene: 4. In germline, CDR1 is MNHEY, CDR2 SMNVEV (reference sequence). This CDR3 contains 14 residues. For the CDR3, the DNA is TGTGCCAGCAGTTTCGGACAGGGGGCGCGTGGCTACACCTTC. This codes for CASSFGQGARGYTF.

The V and J genes are TRBV28 and TRBJ2-3; tentatively, D is TRBD2 (5 bases). CDR3 length: 14 residues. Trimming cost V 2 bases and J 8 bases, with 14 bases left between them. Germline V gene lookup returns CDR1 MDHEN and CDR2 SYDVKM. CDR3 protein: CASSLVAQAATQYF. The CDR3 DNA is TGTGCCAGCAGTTTAGTCGCTCAAGCGGCTACGCAGTATTTT.

The chain couples TRBV9 to TRBJ2-2, with D uncertain. This CDR3 contains 15 residues. V lost 0 bases and J lost 0, with 6 bases in between. Germline loops: CDR1 SGDLS, CDR2 YYNGEE. The CDR3 reads CASSVAGANTGELFF. The DNA for the CDR3 is TGTGCCAGCAGCGTAGCGGGTGCGAACACCGGGGAGCTGTTTTTT.

In DNA, the CDR3 is TGTGCCACCAGTGAGGGGGGGACAGGATATGAAAAACTGTTTTTT. Residues: CATSEGGTGYEKLFF. The J gene is TRBJ1-4, the V gene TRBV24-1, with 8 bases lining up with TRBD1. The CDR3 covers 15 residues. Germline trimming cut 4 bases from V and 6 bases from J; bases unmatched to any gene: 6. CDR1 and CDR2 from the germline V gene are KGHDR and SFDVKD.

The CDR3 DNA reads TGCGCCAGCAGCCAGCCCGGGGGGCACACTGAAGCTTTCTTT. Encoded protein: CASSQPGGHTEAFF. The gene calls are TRBV4-3 and TRBJ1-1; D perhaps matches TRBD1 (6 bases). The germline V gene encodes CDR1 LGHNA and CDR2 YSLEER. The CDR3 extends over 14 amino acids. Trimming left V 3 bases short and J 3 bases short, with 11 bases between.

J is TRBJ2-7 and V is TRBV18, with 7 bases identical to TRBD2. Germline CDR1 is KGHSH and CDR2 is LQKENI. CDR3 length: 12 amino acids. The junction had 2 bases not matched to a gene; V was cut back by 2 bases and J by 7 bases. The CDR3 here is CASSPIGGEQYF. CDR3 sequence (DNA): TGTGCCAGCTCACCAATCGGGGGGGAGCAGTACTTC.

This sequence joins TRBV28 and TRBJ1-1; a possible D gene is TRBD1 (5 bases). The CDR3 has 14 amino acids. V was cut by 2 bases and J by 1 base, with 8 bases left in between. Germline loops: CDR1 MDHEN, CDR2 SYDVKM. The chain's CDR3 is CASSLSRANTEAFF. The CDR3 DNA sequence: TGTGCCAGCAGTTTAAGCAGGGCGAACACTGAAGCTTTCTTT.